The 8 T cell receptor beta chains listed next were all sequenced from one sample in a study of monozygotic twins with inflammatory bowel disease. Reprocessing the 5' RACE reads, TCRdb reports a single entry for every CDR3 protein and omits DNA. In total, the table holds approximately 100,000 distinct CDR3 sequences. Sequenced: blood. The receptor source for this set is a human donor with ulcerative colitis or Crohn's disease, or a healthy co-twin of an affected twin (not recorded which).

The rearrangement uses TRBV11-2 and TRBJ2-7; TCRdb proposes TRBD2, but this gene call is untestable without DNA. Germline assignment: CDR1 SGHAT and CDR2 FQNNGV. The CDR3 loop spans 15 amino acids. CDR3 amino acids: CASSHLGLAYYEQYF.

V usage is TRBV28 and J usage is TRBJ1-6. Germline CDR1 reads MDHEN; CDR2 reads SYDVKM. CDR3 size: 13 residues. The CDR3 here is CASRLGPGRALHF.

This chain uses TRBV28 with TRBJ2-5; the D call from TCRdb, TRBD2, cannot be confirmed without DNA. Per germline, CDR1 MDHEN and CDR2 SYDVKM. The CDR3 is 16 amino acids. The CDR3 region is CASSPQDRDEQETQYF.

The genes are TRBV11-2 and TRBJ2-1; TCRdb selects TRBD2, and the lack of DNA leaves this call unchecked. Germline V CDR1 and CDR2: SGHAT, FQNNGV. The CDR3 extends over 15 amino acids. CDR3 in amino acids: CASSSVAGGYNEQFF. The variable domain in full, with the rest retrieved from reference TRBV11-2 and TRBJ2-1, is EAGVAQSPRYKIIEKRQSVAFWCNPISGHATLYWYQQILGQGPKLLIQFQNNGVVDDSQLPKDRFSAERLKGVDSTLKIQPAKLEDSAVYLCASSSVAGGYNEQFFGPGTRLTVL.

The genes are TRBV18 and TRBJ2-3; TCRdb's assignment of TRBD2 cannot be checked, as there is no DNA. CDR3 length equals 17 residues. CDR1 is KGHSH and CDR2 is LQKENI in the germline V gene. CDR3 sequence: CASSPLLTSGGTDTQYF.

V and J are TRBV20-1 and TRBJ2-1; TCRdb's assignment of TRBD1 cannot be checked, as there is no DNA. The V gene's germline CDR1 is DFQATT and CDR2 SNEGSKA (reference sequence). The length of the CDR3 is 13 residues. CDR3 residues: CSANIGGLNEQFF.

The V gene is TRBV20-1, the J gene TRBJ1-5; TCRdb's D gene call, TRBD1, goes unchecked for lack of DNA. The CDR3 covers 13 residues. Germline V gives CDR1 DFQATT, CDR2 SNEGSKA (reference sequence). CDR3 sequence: CSATDRGNQPQHF.

The CDR3 loop is CASRPREGRETQYF. The chain joins TRBV28 to TRBJ2-5; the TCRdb call, TRBD2, lacks DNA for checking. Germline CDR1 reads MDHEN; CDR2 reads SYDVKM. The CDR3 consists of 14 residues.